Below, one TCR beta chain is given with its context. The data belong to a study of CD8+ T cells in alopecia areata. RNA extraction and reverse transcription yielded cDNA as sequencing template. TCRdb's table, derived via immunoSEQ multiplex PCR, lists solely in-frame clones and lacks some. The sample includes about 180,000 clones, around 51% of them seen just once. Noted treatment: oral pan-JAK inhibitor, 5-10 mg twice daily. The germline V and J ends were trimmed by 8 bases and 0 bases, with 5 bases remaining between them. Germline assignment: CDR1 GTSNPN and CDR2 SVGIG (reference sequence). This CDR3 comprises 12 residues.

The source was CD8+ T cells sorted from blood, collected around week 54, from a patient treated with tofacitinib. This TCR was recovered from a human donor with alopecia areata. This chain uses TRBV30 with TRBJ2-6; D gene uncertain. This CDR3 is CAAISGANVLTF. The CDR3 DNA follows: TGTGCCGCGATCTCTGGGGCCAACGTCCTGACTTTC.